Following are 30 T cell receptor beta chains from one sample sequenced in a study of blood T cell repertoires in COVID-19. The assay was immunoSEQ multiplex PCR, and TCRdb's table has in-frame clones only and misses some. The sample records some 130,000 clones, about 89% being singletons. Sequenced: peripheral blood. The receptors come from a man aged 45-65 years with active or convalescent COVID-19.

The gene calls are TRBV7-2 and TRBJ1-2; possibly TRBD1 for D (5 bases). This CDR3 spans 13 amino acids. Germline values: CDR1 SGHTA, CDR2 FQGNSA. V lost 3 bases and J lost 7, with 12 bases in between. The CDR3 bases are TGTGCCAGCAGCTTGTCAGGGACTTTTGGCTACACCTTC. It translates to CASSLSGTFGYTF.

This clone was observed once. The chain links TRBV6-5 to TRBJ1-3; 9 bases are a match to TRBD1. The CDR3 is made up of 15 amino acids. The germline V gene has CDR1 MNHEY and CDR2 SVGAGI. The junction had 4 bases not matched to a gene; V was cut back by 6 bases and J by 1 base. As DNA, the CDR3 is TGTGCCAGCAGCCGGACAGGGGATTCTGGAAACACCATATATTTT. It is translated as CASSRTGDSGNTIYF.

The chain joins TRBV21-1 to TRBJ2-1; the D call TRBD1 from the table was never checked on the DNA. TRBV21-1 is deemed a pseudogene. The CDR3 length is 18 residues. In nucleotides, the CDR3 is TGTGCCAGCAGCAAAATATCCGAATCGGACAGGGTTACCCATGAGCAGTTCTTC. Translated: CASSKISESDRVTHEQFF.

The rearrangement joins TRBV18 to TRBJ2-2; 9 bases agree with TRBD1. The CDR3 loop spans 15 amino acids. Germline CDR1 is KGHSH and CDR2 is LQKENI. With V trimmed by 6 bases and J by 7 bases, 9 bases remained unmatched. Here the CDR3 reads CASSHGTGNDGELFF. CDR3 DNA sequence: TGTGCCAGCTCCCACGGGACAGGGAATGACGGGGAGCTGTTTTTT. Filled out from reference TRBV18 and TRBJ2-2, the complete variable domain reads NAGVMQNPRHLVRRRGQEARLRCSPMKGHSHVYWYRQLPEEGLKFMVYLQKENIIDESGMPKERFSAEFPKEGPSILRIQQVVRGDSAAYFCASSHGTGNDGELFFGEGSRLTVL.

V gene TRBV7-7 combines with J gene TRBJ2-7, with D possibly being TRBD2 (5 bases). This CDR3 spans 15 amino acids. Trimming removed 5 bases from V and 5 bases from J, with 19 bases in between. CDR1 is SSHAT, CDR2 FNYEAQ, per germline (reference sequence). CDR3 DNA sequence: TGTGCCAGCAGCAAAAACGGGGTGGGGTTTGACGAGCAGTACTTC. Amino acids: CASSKNGVGFDEQYF.

The V call is TRBV6-5, the J call TRBJ1-2; no firm D call. The V and J ends lost 7 bases and 6 bases respectively, with 18 bases between them. Germline lookup yields CDR1 MNHEY and CDR2 SVGAGI. This CDR3 comprises 14 residues. In nucleotides, the CDR3 is TGTGCCAGCATCGGCCCGGGGTCGAAGAATGGCTACACCTTC. Translating it yields CASIGPGSKNGYTF.

The chain recombines TRBV6-5 with TRBJ2-7; D perhaps matches TRBD2 (5 bases). V lost 9 bases and J lost 3, with 21 bases in between. The CDR3 extends over 15 amino acids. Germline V gene lookup returns CDR1 MNHEY and CDR2 SVGAGI. The CDR3 region is CASRRSSVTDYEQYF. For the CDR3, the DNA is TGTGCCAGTAGGCGGAGTAGCGTCACCGACTACGAGCAGTACTTC.

This clone showed up just a few times. This CDR3 reads CASSERTGGEQYF. DNA of the CDR3: TGTGCCAGTAGTGAGCGGACAGGCGGGGAGCAGTACTTC. The chain couples TRBV19 to TRBJ2-7, with 7 bases lining up with TRBD1. This CDR3 region has 13 residues. J lost 7 bases, V lost 5 bases, and 8 bases had no gene match. CDR1 LNHDA and CDR2 SQIVND come from the germline V gene (reference sequence).

The chain employs TRBV6-5 and TRBJ1-5; D gene uncertain. CDR1 MNHEY and CDR2 SVGAGI come from the germline V gene. Trimming removed 7 bases from V and 2 bases from J, with 12 bases in between. This CDR3 has 14 residues. CDR3 loop: CASTRAIGNQPQHF. In DNA, the CDR3 is TGTGCCAGCACGAGGGCTATCGGCAATCAGCCCCAGCATTTT.

This clone occurred once. The chain carries TRBV30 and TRBJ1-4; 7 positions agree with TRBD1. Germline CDR1 and CDR2: GTSNPN and SVGIG (reference sequence). CDR3 size: 12 residues. V lost 0 bases and J lost 8; bases outside the gene matches: 0. CDR3 coding DNA: TGTGCCTGGAGTGTACAGGGGGAAAAACTGTTTTTT. Translation: CAWSVQGEKLFF.

The V and J genes are TRBV5-1 and TRBJ1-5, with 11 positions matching TRBD1. CDR3 length: 18 amino acids. From germline, CDR1 is SGHRS and CDR2 YFSETQ. The V segment lost 5 bases and the J segment 5 bases; nucleotides outside the gene matches: 15. The CDR3 reads CASRPGTGGGGMDQPQHF. The CDR3 region has the DNA TGCGCCAGCAGGCCCGGGACAGGGGGAGGAGGGATGGATCAGCCCCAGCATTTT. The full variable domain, its missing parts supplied by reference TRBV5-1 and TRBJ1-5, is KAGVTQTPRYLIKTRGQQVTLSCSPISGHRSVSWYQQTPGQGLQFLFEYFSETQRNKGNFPGRFSGRQFSNSRSEMNVSTLELGDSALYLCASRPGTGGGGMDQPQHFGDGTRLSIL.

The gene calls are TRBV5-4 and TRBJ2-3; 7 bases align to TRBD1. The CDR3 is 15 amino acids. Trimming cost V 4 bases and J 5 bases; bases outside gene matches: 10. CDR1 SGHNT and CDR2 YYREEE come from the germline V gene (reference sequence). CDR3 DNA: TGTGCCAGCAGCAAAGGGACAGTAGGAAGAGATACGCAGTATTTT. Its translation is CASSKGTVGRDTQYF. The whole variable domain, filled in from reference TRBV5-4 and TRBJ2-3, reads ETGVTQSPTHLIKTRGQQVTLRCSSQSGHNTVSWYQQALGQGPQFIFQYYREEENGRGNFPPRFSGLQFPNYSSELNVNALELDDSALYLCASSKGTVGRDTQYFGPGTRLTVL.

This clone was detected only a few times. V usage is TRBV5-4 and J usage is TRBJ1-2; D is possibly TRBD1 (6 bases). The CDR3 is made up of 15 amino acids. Trimming cost V 4 bases and J 4 bases, with 17 bases left between them. In germline, CDR1 is SGHNT, CDR2 YYREEE (reference sequence). CDR3 in amino acids: CASSPRGGAGYGYTF. In nucleotides, the CDR3 is TGTGCCAGCAGCCCTCGTGGGGGGGCAGGCTATGGCTACACCTTC. Supplemented by reference TRBV5-4 and TRBJ1-2, the full variable domain reads ETGVTQSPTHLIKTRGQQVTLRCSSQSGHNTVSWYQQALGQGPQFIFQYYREEENGRGNFPPRFSGLQFPNYSSELNVNALELDDSALYLCASSPRGGAGYGYTFGSGTRLTVV.

The chain recombines TRBV27 with TRBJ2-2; D unclear. The V gene's germline CDR1 is MNHEY and CDR2 SMNVEV (reference sequence). This CDR3 is 14 amino acids long. V lost 6 bases, J lost 6 bases, and 14 bases lay in between. The CDR3 loop is CASRLSSVPGELFF. The CDR3, as DNA: TGTGCCAGCAGACTTAGCTCGGTACCCGGGGAGCTGTTTTTT.

V gene TRBV12-5 combines with J gene TRBJ2-5; TRBD2 agrees at 8 bases. Germline V gene lookup returns CDR1 LGHNT and CDR2 FRNRAP. The V and J ends lost 3 bases and 0 bases, in that order; junction bases with no gene match: 9. The CDR3 totals 17 residues. CDR3 protein: CASGFSSGGAYQETQYF. The CDR3 DNA follows: TGTGCTAGTGGTTTCTCGAGCGGGGGCGCTTACCAAGAGACCCAGTACTTC.

This chain connects TRBV27 to TRBJ1-2; a possible D gene is TRBD1 (5 bases). The V end was cut by 4 bases, the J end by 2 bases, with 14 bases between. Germline CDR1 reads MNHEY; CDR2 reads SMNVEV (reference sequence). The CDR3 has 15 residues. In nucleotides, the CDR3 is TGTGCCAGCAGTTCTGGGGGGGGGTGGAACTATGGCTACACCTTC. Encoded protein: CASSSGGGWNYGYTF.

Concerning this clone: In the same sample, other DNA sequences code for this CDR3. The CDR3 nucleotides are TGTGCCAGCAGCTTCACTACAGGGGGCTCCTACGAGCAGTACTTC. Translating it yields CASSFTTGGSYEQYF. The chain uses TRBV21-1 and TRBJ2-7; TRBD1 is the table's D call and was not checked against the DNA. TRBV21-1 is recorded as a pseudogene. The CDR3 is 15 amino acids.

The gene calls are TRBV21-1 and TRBJ2-4; the listed D gene, TRBD1, was not tested against the DNA. TRBV21-1 is a recognized pseudogene. The CDR3 totals 13 residues. The CDR3 DNA reads as TGTGCCAGCAGGACAGTGAACGAAAACATTCAGTACTTC. It yields the protein CASRTVNENIQYF.

The V and J genes are TRBV29-1 and TRBJ1-1; 7 bases agree with TRBD1. CDR1 and CDR2 (germline): SQVTM, ANQGSEA. Losses at the gene ends were 3 bases for V and 1 base for J; bases not matched to a gene: 2. The CDR3 is made up of 13 amino acids. The CDR3 DNA reads as TGCAGCGTTGACAGGGGGACGAACACTGAAGCTTTCTTT. It yields the protein CSVDRGTNTEAFF.

This clone was detected once. This rearrangement joins TRBV3-1 (or the pseudogene TRBV3-2) to TRBJ2-3; the D is unclear. There are 11 residues in the CDR3. Germline V lookup: CDR1 LGHDT, CDR2 YNNKEL (reference sequence). Between the trimmed V and J ends, which lost 1 base and 12 bases, there was a span of 8 bases. The CDR3 reads CASSQVTVQYF. CDR3 sequence (DNA): TGTGCCAGCAGCCAAGTAACAGTCCAGTATTTT.

The rearrangement uses TRBV30 and TRBJ1-3, with D tentatively TRBD1 (5 bases). The CDR3 has 14 amino acids. V lost 2 bases and J lost 0, with 8 bases in between. CDR1 and CDR2 from the germline V gene are GTSNPN and SVGIG (reference sequence). CDR3 protein: CAWSWGASGNTIYF. As DNA, the CDR3 is TGTGCCTGGAGTTGGGGCGCCTCTGGAAACACCATATATTTT.

This chain joins TRBV7-2 and TRBJ1-6; D is ambiguous. Trimming took off 5 bases at V and 13 bases at J, with 12 bases between the two ends. The CDR3 is 12 residues long. Germline V gene sequence: CDR1 SGHTA, CDR2 FQGNSA. The CDR3 sequence is CASSQTSGPLHF. The CDR3, as DNA: TGTGCCAGCAGCCAAACCTCCGGTCCCCTCCACTTT.

This chain uses TRBV6-1 with TRBJ2-2; D may be TRBD2 (6 bases). From germline, CDR1 is MNHNS and CDR2 SASEGT. V gave up 1 base and J gave up 5 bases, with 8 bases separating them. The CDR3 totals 14 residues. CDR3 DNA: TGTGCCAGCAGTGAAGTTCGGGGGACCGGGGAGCTGTTTTTT. Its protein is CASSEVRGTGELFF.

V usage is TRBV6-5 and J usage is TRBJ2-7, with 10 bases fitting TRBD1. CDR1 is MNHEY, CDR2 SVGAGI, per germline. The CDR3 runs 14 residues. Trimming took 6 bases from V and 4 from J; bases not matched to a gene: 6. CDR3 DNA sequence: TGTGCCAGCAGCGACAGGGGGCACCTATACGAGCAGTACTTC. Amino acid sequence: CASSDRGHLYEQYF.

The chain recombines TRBV7-2 with TRBJ1-6; no clear D. The germline V gene encodes CDR1 SGHTA and CDR2 FQGNSA. This CDR3 has 16 residues. V lost 8 bases, J lost 4 bases, and 18 bases lay in between. The CDR3 is CASGQFVSIYNSPLHF. In DNA form, the CDR3 reads TGTGCCAGCGGCCAATTTGTCTCCATATATAATTCACCCCTCCACTTT. Combining the CDR3 with reference TRBV7-2 and TRBJ1-6 gives the whole variable domain GAGVSQSPSNKVTEKGKDVELRCDPISGHTALYWYRQSLGQGLEFLIYFQGNSAPDKSGLPSDRFSAERTGGSVSTLTIQRTQQEDSAVYLCASGQFVSIYNSPLHFGNGTRLTVT.

Here the CDR3 DNA reads TGTGCCAGCAGCCAGGGCCCTTGGGATCAGCCCCAGCATTTT. It yields the protein CASSQGPWDQPQHF. The V and J genes are TRBV3-1 (or the pseudogene TRBV3-2) and TRBJ1-5, with D hard to call. The CDR3 sequence is 14 residues long. The germline V and J ends were trimmed by 3 bases and 5 bases, with 11 bases remaining between them. The germline gives CDR1 LGHDT, CDR2 YNNKEL (reference sequence).

The chain uses TRBV28 and TRBJ2-6, with D perhaps matching TRBD1 (6 bases). This CDR3 contains 16 residues. V was cut by 4 bases and J by 0 bases, with 10 bases left in between. The germline V gene has CDR1 MDHEN and CDR2 SYDVKM. This chain's CDR3 is CASSSDSFSGANVLTF. The CDR3 nucleotides read TGTGCCAGCAGTTCGGACAGCTTCTCTGGGGCCAACGTCCTGACTTTC.

This chain links TRBV5-1 with TRBJ2-1; 7 nucleotides agree with TRBD1. Unmatched junction bases numbered 0, after V lost 3 bases and J lost 3 bases. The CDR3 has 13 amino acids. From germline, CDR1 is SGHRS and CDR2 YFSETQ. In DNA form, the CDR3 reads TGCGCCAGCAGCTGGGACAGCTACAATGAGCAGTTCTTC. Protein product: CASSWDSYNEQFF.

The chain is built from TRBV27 and TRBJ2-5; 7 bases map to TRBD2. CDR3 length: 14 amino acids. Per germline, CDR1 MNHEY and CDR2 SMNVEV (reference sequence). V lost 2 bases, J lost 4 bases, and 4 bases stayed unmatched. The CDR3 coding sequence is TGTGCCAGCAGTTTAGCGGGGGACGTAGAGACCCAGTACTTC. Protein sequence: CASSLAGDVETQYF.

The V call is TRBV10-3, the J call TRBJ2-7; the D gene is possibly TRBD2 (6 bases). Trimming stripped 4 bases from V and 4 bases from J, with 8 bases between. The CDR3 has 12 amino acids. Germline loops: CDR1 ENHRY, CDR2 SYGVKD. DNA of the CDR3: TGTGCCATCAGTGGTGGGGGGTACGAGCAGTACTTC. The encoded protein is CAISGGGYEQYF.